This T cell receptor beta chain was profiled in a study of blood T cell repertoires in COVID-19. The protocol was immunoSEQ multiplex PCR, while the TCRdb copy is restricted to in-frame clones and leaves out a portion. The sample has about 100,000 clones; about 90% are singletons. Trimming cost V 6 bases and J 5 bases, with 11 bases left between them. CDR3 length equals 13 residues. Looked up from germline, CDR1 is WNHNN and CDR2 is SYGVQD (reference sequence). Sequenced: peripheral blood. The genes are TRBV10-1 and TRBJ2-1; possible D gene TRBD1, 6 bases. The TCR was taken from a man aged 30 to 39 in a cohort sampled during active COVID-19. CDR3 sequence: CASSSDSNNEQFF. Here the CDR3 DNA reads TGCGCCAGCAGCTCGGACAGTAACAATGAGCAGTTCTTC.